This T cell receptor (beta chain) was identified in a study of blood T cell repertoires in COVID-19. Looked up from germline, CDR1 is MGHRA and CDR2 is YSYEKL. V shed 1 base, J shed 8 bases, and the junction held 11 bases outside the gene matches. The CDR3 has 16 residues. Authors' methods: Amplifying reference gene primers gave estimates of nucleated cell counts. Sequencing used immunoSEQ multiplex PCR; TCRdb keeps in-frame clones, though not all of them. V and J calls and clone size follow that table, whereas D and trimming were derived from the DNA. The repertoire holds 490,000 or so clones, with 75% to 90% as singletons.

Sequencing was done on a sample of PBMCs or T cells enriched from blood (not recorded which). This sequence originates from a woman aged 60-75 years who had recovered from COVID-19. The chain carries TRBV4-1 and TRBJ1-2; 9 nucleotides line up with TRBD1. The CDR3: CASSQVMGQGPRGYTF. The CDR3 DNA reads as TGCGCCAGCAGCCAAGTAATGGGACAGGGTCCGCGGGGCTACACCTTC.